A selection of T cell receptor beta chains follows, all from one sample in a study of T cells after yellow fever vaccination. A single record per CDR3 protein comes from TCRdb applying MiXCR to the 5' RACE reads. The table lists fewer than 450,000 distinct CDR3 sequences, roughly 7.5% of them singletons, with 15% to 20% in the top ten. Specimen: PBMCs, collected about 41 days after the first yellow fever vaccination. These receptors were taken from a man aged 18 to 29 who received the YFV17D yellow fever vaccine. Both conserved end residues are part of each CDR3. D genes are given only for firm matches. Clone size is not always given. Where it is, it says once, few, many or a class for expanded clones.

CDR3aa,CDR3nt,d_gene,j_gene,abundance,v_gene
CASSQRQAAYNEQFF,TGTGCCAGCAGCCAGCGACAGGCAGCCTACAATGAGCAGTTCTTC,-,TRBJ2-1,-,TRBV7-9
CASSMGQGVMVGHNEQFF,TGTGCCAGTAGTATGGGGCAGGGGGTTATGGTTGGGCACAATGAGCAGTTCTTC,TRBD1,TRBJ2-1,few,TRBV19
CASRVTGGTEAFF,TGTGCCAGCAGAGTGACAGGGGGGACTGAAGCTTTCTTT,TRBD1,TRBJ1-1,-,TRBV2
CASSQEYLAGTSTDTQYF,TGCGCCAGCAGCCAAGAGTATCTAGCGGGGACTAGCACAGATACGCAGTATTTT,TRBD2,TRBJ2-3,-,TRBV4-3
CASSLRRDQPQHF,TGTGCCAGCAGCTTACGGCGAGATCAGCCCCAGCATTTT,-,TRBJ1-5,many,TRBV11-2
CAISESRGGGKRRSYNEQFF,TGTGCCATCAGTGAGTCGAGGGGCGGTGGTAAGCGTAGAAGTTACAATGAGCAGTTCTTC,-,TRBJ2-1,few,TRBV10-3
CATSRIQGGDTQYF,TGTGCCACCAGCAGGATACAGGGCGGAGATACGCAGTATTTT,-,TRBJ2-3,-,TRBV15
CASSLLEWSRSPLHF,TGTGCCAGCAGTCTCCTTGAATGGTCGCGATCACCCCTCCACTTT,-,TRBJ1-6,-,TRBV2
CAWSLGGRNQPQHF,TGTGCCTGGAGTCTAGGGGGACGCAATCAGCCCCAGCATTTT,-,TRBJ1-5,few,TRBV30
CASSEQNYGYTF,TGTGCCAGCAGTGAACAAAACTATGGCTACACCTTC,-,TRBJ1-2,few,TRBV25-1
CASSPGDRTVAGELFF,TGTGCCAGCTCACCAGGGGACAGAACTGTCGCCGGGGAGCTGTTTTTT,TRBD1,TRBJ2-2,-,TRBV18
CASSYSYATNEKLFF,TGTGCCAGCAGTTACTCGTATGCAACTAATGAAAAACTGTTTTTT,-,TRBJ1-4,-,TRBV6-5